This passage covers 23 T cell receptor beta chains from one sample sequenced in a study of vaccination and CD4 T cells after COVID-19. Antigens of these TCRs are unknown. Sequencing of DNA taken from cultured CD4+ T cells relied on the Oncomine TCR Beta short-read assay. In TCRdb, the PCR reads were re-called with MiXCR into one record per CDR3 protein. The table shows approximately 7,700 distinct CDR3 sequences, with 45% to 65% occurring only once. The treatment: approximately 11-day PBMC culture with coronavirus spike peptide pools or control peptides (ViraFEST assay). Unexposed donor CD4+ T cells predated the COVID-19 pandemic, collected 2011-2018. Sequences were obtained from CD4+ T cells from blood, cultured in vitro. All receptors come from a human donor in good health.

This chain connects TRBV7-9 to TRBJ2-7, with TRBD1 matching over 7 bases. The junction had 2 bases not matched to a gene; V was cut back by 3 bases and J by 3 bases. CDR1 SEHNR and CDR2 FQNEAQ come from the germline V gene (reference sequence). This CDR3 spans 13 amino acids. CDR3 DNA sequence: TGTGCCAGCAGCTTGGGACAGATCTACGAGCAGTACTTC. Protein sequence: CASSLGQIYEQYF.

V usage is TRBV24-1 and J usage is TRBJ2-5, with 8 bases lining up with TRBD1. This CDR3 has 14 residues. Germline trimming cut 8 bases from V and 7 bases from J; bases unmatched to any gene: 11. Germline CDR1 is KGHDR and CDR2 is SFDVKD. CDR3 nucleotide sequence: TGTGCCACCACCGATCGGGGACAGGCGGGGACCCAGTACTTC. Translation: CATTDRGQAGTQYF.

The chain carries TRBV6-2 or TRBV6-3 and TRBJ1-1; D gene ambiguous. The CDR3 has 12 amino acids. V gave up 2 bases and J gave up 3 bases, with 4 bases separating them. The V gene's germline CDR1 is MNHEY and CDR2 SVGEGT. The CDR3 region has the DNA TGTGCCAGCAGTTACGCTTACACTGAAGCTTTCTTT. This translates into CASSYAYTEAFF.

V is TRBV3-1 and J is TRBJ1-4; D remains ambiguous. Trimming removed 4 bases from V and 7 bases from J, with 19 bases in between. CDR1 and CDR2 (germline): LGHDT, YNNKEL (reference sequence). The CDR3 is made up of 16 amino acids. The CDR3 sequence is CASSPRVTKSTEKLFF. The CDR3, as DNA: TGTGCCAGCAGCCCTCGGGTTACCAAGAGCACTGAAAAACTGTTTTTT.

The rearrangement joins TRBV10-3 to TRBJ1-5, with D uncertain. V was pared by 4 bases and J by 3 bases, with 4 bases between. Germline assignment: CDR1 ENHRY and CDR2 SYGVKD. The CDR3 contains 12 residues. CDR3 DNA sequence: TGTGCCATCAGTGCAAACAATCAGCCCCAGCATTTT. This gives the protein CAISANNQPQHF.

The chain uses TRBV7-2 and TRBJ1-6, with 7 bases matching TRBD1. The CDR3 is made up of 16 amino acids. Germline V CDR1 and CDR2: SGHTA, FQGNSA. V shed 2 bases and J 11 bases; nucleotides not matched to a gene: 12. The CDR3 protein is CASSLTGGTVNAPLHF. The CDR3, as DNA: TGTGCCAGCAGCTTAACCGGGGGGACAGTAAATGCACCCCTCCACTTT.

The chain recombines TRBV19 with TRBJ1-5; D might be TRBD1 (5 bases). The CDR3 loop spans 14 amino acids. V lost 8 bases to trimming and J lost 7 bases, with 18 bases between them. Germline V gives CDR1 LNHDA, CDR2 SQIVND (reference sequence). The CDR3 is CASSREGLDQPQHF. The CDR3, as DNA: TGTGCCAGTTCTCGCGAGGGGCTAGACCAGCCCCAGCATTTT.

This clonotype came up a few times. The chain uses TRBV2 and TRBJ1-5; a weak D match, TRBD1 (6 bases). Deletions cut 2 bases from V and 0 bases from J, with 11 bases between. Looked up from germline, CDR1 is SNHLY and CDR2 is FYNNEI. The CDR3 sequence is 16 residues long. CDR3 in amino acids: CASSEPGHDSNQPQHF. Here the CDR3 DNA reads TGTGCCAGCAGTGAACCGGGACACGATAGCAATCAGCCCCAGCATTTT.

A few counts support this clonotype. This rearrangement joins TRBV6-1 to TRBJ2-7, with D maybe TRBD1 (5 bases). Germline loops: CDR1 MNHNS, CDR2 SASEGT. The ends were cut back, 7 bases at V and 2 bases at J, with 15 bases in the middle. This CDR3 spans 14 amino acids. The CDR3 DNA reads TGTGCCAGCAAAAAACAGCCAGGGACCTACGAGCAGTACTTC. It translates to CASKKQPGTYEQYF.

The CDR3 loop reads CASSELAGAAETQYF. CDR3 nucleotide sequence: TGTGCCAGCAGTGAGCTAGCGGGAGCGGCTGAGACCCAGTACTTC. This chain connects TRBV6-4 to TRBJ2-5; 10 bases are a match to TRBD2. Germline V gene sequence: CDR1 MRHNA, CDR2 SNTAGT. The V gene end was trimmed by 3 bases and the J gene end by 5 bases; junction bases not matched to a gene: 6. CDR3 length equals 15 residues.

This clonotype has more than one count but fewer than ten. This chain connects TRBV15 to TRBJ1-4; D not certain. Germline CDR1 is LNHNV and CDR2 is YYDKDF (reference sequence). The CDR3 totals 13 residues. Trimming took off 1 base at V and 4 bases at J, with 4 bases between the two ends. In DNA form, the CDR3 reads TGTGCCACCAGCAGAGTCGTTAATGAAAAACTGTTTTTT. This translates into CATSRVVNEKLFF.

V is TRBV5-1 and J is TRBJ2-5; D perhaps matches TRBD2 (6 bases). V was clipped by 0 bases and J by 0 bases, with 12 bases between them. This CDR3 contains 16 residues. The V gene's germline CDR1 is SGHRS and CDR2 YFSETQ. The CDR3 loop is CASSLGGGTHQETQYF. CDR3 DNA sequence: TGCGCCAGCAGCTTGGGGGGCGGGACCCACCAAGAGACCCAGTACTTC.

The rearrangement uses TRBV6-1 and TRBJ1-6, with no clear D. This CDR3 comprises 16 residues. V was shortened by 2 bases and J by 7 bases, with 15 bases between the two germline ends. The germline V gene has CDR1 MNHNS and CDR2 SASEGT. The CDR3 sequence is CASSEQAAGVNSPLHF. CDR3 coding DNA: TGTGCCAGCAGTGAACAAGCGGCCGGAGTAAATTCACCCCTCCACTTT.

The rearrangement uses TRBV7-2 and TRBJ1-1; possible D gene TRBD1, 5 bases. Germline assignment: CDR1 SGHTA and CDR2 FQGNSA. The V end lost 6 bases, the J end lost 1 base, and 12 bases lay between the germline ends. The CDR3 extends over 14 amino acids. The CDR3 sequence: CASSRDVKNTEAFF. The CDR3 nucleotides read TGTGCCAGCAGTCGGGACGTAAAGAACACTGAAGCTTTCTTT.

The V call is TRBV19, the J call TRBJ2-1; TRBD2 might be the D (6 bases). Germline assignment: CDR1 LNHDA and CDR2 SQIVND (reference sequence). Trimming shortened V by 5 bases and J by 0 bases, and 20 bases separated the two germline ends. CDR3 length: 18 amino acids. CDR3 residues: CASSLGWGDVGSYNEQFF. In DNA form, the CDR3 reads TGTGCCAGTAGTCTCGGGTGGGGGGATGTAGGCTCCTACAATGAGCAGTTCTTC.

This clonotype was seen a handful of times. V and J are TRBV19 and TRBJ1-2, with TRBD1 matching over 9 bases. Germline CDR1 reads LNHDA; CDR2 reads SQIVND (reference sequence). The CDR3 runs 13 residues. After removal of 6 bases from V and 7 bases from J, the junction contained 6 bases not matched to a gene. CDR3: CASSRDRVSGYTF. In DNA form, the CDR3 reads TGTGCCAGTAGCCGGGACAGGGTATCTGGCTACACCTTC.

Relative to its sample, this clonotype is large. This chain links TRBV7-9 with TRBJ2-7; D could derive from TRBD1 or TRBD2 (5 bases each). Trimming cost V 3 bases and J 2 bases, with 20 bases left between them. This CDR3 has 17 amino acids. Germline V gene data show CDR1 as SEHNR and CDR2 as FQNEAQ (reference sequence). CDR3: CASSFALTGTAAYEQYF. The CDR3 DNA sequence: TGTGCCAGCAGCTTCGCACTTACCGGGACGGCAGCCTACGAGCAGTACTTC.

The chain combines TRBV30 with TRBJ1-1, with a tentative D call TRBD1 (5 bases). CDR1 GTSNPN and CDR2 SVGIG come from the germline V gene (reference sequence). Trimming took off 4 bases at V and 10 bases at J, with 16 bases between the two ends. The CDR3 extends over 12 amino acids. The CDR3 nucleotides are TGTGCCTGGAAGGAGAAGGGGCGTCTAGCTTTCTTT. Residues: CAWKEKGRLAFF.

This clonotype occurred a few times. This chain connects TRBV24-1 to TRBJ2-3; TRBD2 matches 9 bases. In germline, CDR1 is KGHDR, CDR2 SFDVKD. This CDR3 is built from 14 residues. V dropped 4 bases and J dropped 4; count of bases not matched to a gene: 2. The CDR3 sequence: CATSEVAGADTQYF. The CDR3, as DNA: TGTGCCACCAGTGAGGTAGCGGGGGCAGATACGCAGTATTTT.

The CDR3 DNA reads as TGTGCCAGCAGTTACAGTCCGGGTCTCTACGAGCAGTACTTC. Its protein product is CASSYSPGLYEQYF. V is TRBV6-5 and J is TRBJ2-7; D is unresolved. Deletions cut 2 bases from V and 3 bases from J, with 11 bases between. The CDR3 has 14 amino acids. CDR1 MNHEY and CDR2 SVGAGI come from the germline V gene.

This chain joins TRBV6-1 and TRBJ1-1, with D unresolved. Trimming stripped 7 bases from V and 1 base from J, with 4 bases between. Germline CDR1 MNHNS, CDR2 SASEGT. The CDR3 length is 11 residues. The CDR3 DNA sequence: TGTGCCAGCACCGCGAACACTGAAGCTTTCTTT. It specifies CASTANTEAFF.

This sequence joins TRBV11-2 and TRBJ2-3, with 8 nucleotides matching TRBD1. V shed 4 bases, J shed 4 bases, and the junction held 16 bases outside the gene matches. Germline CDR1 and CDR2: SGHAT and FQNNGV. This CDR3 contains 18 residues. The CDR3 reads CASSSRLQSGQVSDTQYF. CDR3 DNA: TGTGCCAGCAGCTCCCGCCTTCAATCGGGACAGGTCTCAGATACGCAGTATTTT.

The V and J genes are TRBV25-1 and TRBJ2-2, with D perhaps matching TRBD2 (6 bases). Per germline, CDR1 MGHDK and CDR2 SYGVNS. The V gene lost 7 bases and the J gene lost 1 base, with 10 bases spanning the gap. The CDR3 covers 14 residues. DNA for the CDR3: TGTGCCAGCACACCCGGGGGGAACACCGGGGAGCTGTTTTTT. Translation gives CASTPGGNTGELFF. Full variable domain (remainder filled in from reference TRBV25-1 and TRBJ2-2): EADIYQTPRYLVIGTGKKITLECSQTMGHDKMYWYQQDPGMELHLIHYSYGVNSTEKGDLSSESTVSRIRTEHFPLTLESARPSHTSQYLCASTPGGNTGELFFGEGSRLTVL.